A single sample is the source of the 29 T cell receptor beta chains below, sequenced in a study of T cells in localized non-small cell lung cancer. Sequenced by immunoSEQ multiplex PCR; TCRdb stores in-frame clones only, minus some. Of approximately 34,000 clones in the sample, 85% to 95% were seen once. Specimen: peripheral blood, collected before any cancer treatment. Receptors originate from a female donor over 55 with stage I lung adenocarcinoma.

This clone was seen just once. V usage is TRBV27 and J usage is TRBJ1-4; D remains ambiguous. Germline values: CDR1 MNHEY, CDR2 SMNVEV (reference sequence). The CDR3 has 15 amino acids. Trimming shortened V by 8 bases and J by 0 bases, and 13 bases separated the two germline ends. The CDR3 protein is CASASDPATNEKLFF. The CDR3 DNA is TGTGCCAGCGCTTCGGACCCTGCAACTAATGAAAAACTGTTTTTT. The complete variable domain, with remaining parts taken from reference TRBV27 and TRBJ1-4, reads EAQVTQNPRYLITVTGKKLTVTCSQNMNHEYMSWYRQDPGLGLRQIYYSMNVEVTDKGDVPEGYKVSRKEKRNFPLILESPSPNQTSLYFCASASDPATNEKLFFGSGTQLSVL.

This chain uses TRBV6-6 with TRBJ1-3; D unresolved. This CDR3 contains 12 residues. CDR1 MNHNY and CDR2 SVGAGI come from the germline V gene (reference sequence). V dropped 6 bases and J dropped 0 bases, with 3 bases sitting between them. CDR3 sequence: CASSPSGNTIYF. As DNA, the CDR3 is TGTGCCAGCAGCCCCTCTGGAAACACCATATATTTT.

V is TRBV19 and J is TRBJ2-6, with D hard to call. Germline values: CDR1 LNHDA, CDR2 SQIVND (reference sequence). The germline V and J ends were trimmed by 4 bases and 0 bases, with 7 bases remaining between them. The CDR3 has 15 residues. CDR3 region: CASSTGLSGANVLTF. The CDR3 DNA sequence: TGTGCCAGTAGTACTGGCCTCTCTGGGGCCAACGTCCTGACTTTC.

The chain combines TRBV4-3 with TRBJ1-4, with D unclear. V gave up 0 bases and J gave up 7 bases, with 12 bases separating them. This CDR3 region has 15 residues. Germline assignment: CDR1 LGHNA and CDR2 YSLEER. CDR3 sequence reads: CASSQERVFSEKLFF. CDR3 bases: TGCGCCAGCAGCCAAGAAAGGGTCTTTAGTGAAAAACTGTTTTTT.

The sample holds one count of this clone. The chain recombines TRBV2 with TRBJ1-3; 7 bases align to TRBD1. The length of the CDR3 is 17 residues. CDR1 SNHLY and CDR2 FYNNEI come from the germline V gene. With 6 bases clipped from V and 0 bases from J, the junction kept 11 bases outside the gene matches. The CDR3 region has the DNA TGTGCCAGCAGCGCGGGACAGCGACCCTTCTCTGGAAACACCATATATTTT. It is translated as CASSAGQRPFSGNTIYF. The variable domain in full, with the rest retrieved from reference TRBV2 and TRBJ1-3, is EPEVTQTPSHQVTQMGQEVILRCVPISNHLYFYWYRQILGQKVEFLVSFYNNEISEKSEIFDDQFSVERPDGSNFTLKIRSTKLEDSAMYFCASSAGQRPFSGNTIYFGEGSWLTVV.

This chain uses TRBV27 with TRBJ1-2; perhaps TRBD1 as D (5 bases). This CDR3 is built from 14 residues. Germline V gene lookup returns CDR1 MNHEY and CDR2 SMNVEV (reference sequence). The V end was cut by 4 bases, the J end by 4 bases, with 13 bases between. Here the CDR3 DNA reads TGTGCCAGCAGTTCGCAGAGGGGCCCCTATGGCTACACCTTC. Its translation is CASSSQRGPYGYTF.

This clone occurred once. The V call is TRBV4-3, the J call TRBJ2-7, with D uncertain. The CDR3 is 13 residues long. Germline V CDR1 and CDR2: LGHNA, YSLEER. Trimming left V 1 base short and J 5 bases short, with 9 bases between. In nucleotides, the CDR3 is TGCGCCAGCAGCCAAGTCGGGCTCGACGAGCAGTACGTC. It encodes CASSQVGLDEQYV.

The chain couples TRBV28 to TRBJ1-2, with a tentative D call TRBD1 (6 bases). The CDR3 has 12 amino acids. The ends were cut back, 8 bases at V and 2 bases at J, with 9 bases in the middle. In germline, CDR1 is MDHEN, CDR2 SYDVKM. CDR3 region: CASGGINYGYTF. The DNA of the CDR3 is TGTGCCAGCGGGGGCATCAACTATGGCTACACCTTC.

This rearrangement joins TRBV10-1 to TRBJ2-7, with D perhaps assigned TRBD1 or TRBD2 (5 bases each). CDR3 length: 13 residues. V lost 0 bases, J lost 7 bases, and 10 bases lay in between. The germline gives CDR1 WNHNN, CDR2 SYGVQD (reference sequence). CDR3: CASSESGVREQYF. The CDR3, as DNA: TGCGCCAGCAGTGAGTCGGGGGTAAGAGAGCAGTACTTC.

The J gene is TRBJ1-1, the V gene TRBV11-2, with TRBD1 as a possible D gene (6 bases). Germline CDR1 and CDR2: SGHAT and FQNNGV. V was shortened by 3 bases and J by 7 bases, with 9 bases between the two germline ends. The CDR3 spans 12 residues. The DNA for the CDR3 is TGTGCCAGCAGCTTCACGACAGGTGAAGCTTTCTTT. Its translation: CASSFTTGEAFF.

V usage is TRBV6-1 and J usage is TRBJ2-1; 8 bases align to TRBD2. Looked up from germline, CDR1 is MNHNS and CDR2 is SASEGT. J was trimmed by 6 bases and V by 8 bases; bases with no gene match: 12. CDR3 length: 15 residues. The CDR3 region has the DNA TGTGCCAGCGACCGGGAGGGGGGCGTTGGCAATGAGCAGTTCTTC. This translates into CASDREGGVGNEQFF.

The J gene is TRBJ2-7, the V gene TRBV15; 8 bases match TRBD1. CDR3 size: 15 residues. Germline values: CDR1 LNHNV, CDR2 YYDKDF (reference sequence). V dropped 3 bases and J dropped 4; count of bases not matched to a gene: 8. CDR3 nucleotide sequence: TGTGCCACCAGCAGCGGTGGCAGGGGGCTATACGAGCAGTACTTC. This translates into CATSSGGRGLYEQYF.

This clone has a handful of counts. The chain carries TRBV15 and TRBJ1-2; 7 nucleotides align to TRBD1. Per the germline V gene, CDR1 is LNHNV and CDR2 is YYDKDF (reference sequence). V lost 4 bases to trimming and J lost 4 bases; unmatched junction nucleotides: 6. The CDR3 runs to 14 residues. CDR3 nucleotides: TGTGCCACCAGCACACGACAGGGCACCTATGGCTACACCTTC. Protein sequence: CATSTRQGTYGYTF. Based on the CDR3 plus reference TRBV15 and TRBJ1-2, the full variable domain is DAMVIQNPRYQVTQFGKPVTLSCSQTLNHNVMYWYQQKSSQAPKLLFHYYDKDFNNEADTPDNFQSRRPNTSFCFLDIRSPGLGDTAMYLCATSTRQGTYGYTFGSGTRLTVV.

This chain uses TRBV27 with TRBJ1-1, with D possibly matching TRBD1 (5 bases). V lost 4 bases to trimming and J lost 4 bases, with 10 bases between them. CDR1 MNHEY and CDR2 SMNVEV come from the germline V gene (reference sequence). The CDR3 sequence is 13 residues long. CDR3 nucleotide sequence: TGTGCCAGCAGTTCTCAGGGTGCCACTGAAGCTTTCTTT. This codes for CASSSQGATEAFF.

The V gene is TRBV20-1, the J gene TRBJ1-2; D not resolved. Germline V CDR1 and CDR2: DFQATT, SNEGSKA (reference sequence). The CDR3 extends over 11 amino acids. Trimming left V 5 bases short and J 2 bases short, with 6 bases between. CDR3 DNA: TGCAGTGCTTCTACGAACTATGGCTACACCTTC. Translated: CSASTNYGYTF.

The chain uses TRBV11-2 and TRBJ2-2; D gene uncertain. Trimming left V 0 bases short and J 4 bases short, with 9 bases between. Germline CDR1 reads SGHAT; CDR2 reads FQNNGV. This CDR3 spans 15 amino acids. CDR3 bases: TGTGCCAGCAGCTTAGATTTATGGGGCACCGGGGAGCTGTTTTTT. It is translated as CASSLDLWGTGELFF.

The chain links TRBV5-4 to TRBJ2-5, with 7 bases identical to TRBD1. CDR1 is SGHNT, CDR2 YYREEE, per germline (reference sequence). The CDR3 has 15 residues. V lost 4 bases to trimming and J lost 0 bases; unmatched junction nucleotides: 6. The CDR3 sequence is CASSIEQGNQETQYF. Written as DNA, the CDR3 is TGTGCCAGCAGCATAGAACAGGGGAACCAAGAGACCCAGTACTTC.

The chain couples TRBV12-5 to TRBJ2-1; D remains ambiguous. Germline lookup yields CDR1 LGHNT and CDR2 FRNRAP. V shed 0 bases and J shed 6 bases, with 15 bases lying between them. The CDR3 contains 16 residues. The DNA of the CDR3 is TGTGCTAGTGGTTTGGTGTCCGGAGTACCGGGCAATGAGCAGTTCTTC. Amino acids: CASGLVSGVPGNEQFF.

The CDR3 region has the DNA TGTGCCAGCAGTTTCCCCGGCTCCTACGAGCAGTACTTC. Its protein product is CASSFPGSYEQYF. The chain joins TRBV28 to TRBJ2-7, with D hard to call. Germline V gene lookup returns CDR1 MDHEN and CDR2 SYDVKM. Trimming took 3 bases from V and 0 from J, leaving 6 bases between them. The CDR3 has 13 residues.

The chain links TRBV7-9 to TRBJ1-1, with D hard to call. Germline V gene lookup returns CDR1 SEHNR and CDR2 FQNEAQ (reference sequence). V gave up 3 bases and J gave up 1 base, with 6 bases separating them. The CDR3 covers 13 residues. The CDR3 is CASSFIQNTEAFF. The CDR3 nucleotides are TGTGCCAGCAGCTTTATACAGAACACTGAAGCTTTCTTT.

The chain couples TRBV18 to TRBJ2-3; D possibly corresponds to TRBD1 (5 bases). The V and J ends lost 4 bases and 5 bases respectively, with 22 bases between them. The CDR3 sequence is 17 residues long. The V gene's germline CDR1 is KGHSH and CDR2 LQKENI. DNA of the CDR3: TGTGCCAGCTCACTTAAGACAGCCACTTTTTCAATAGATACGCAGTATTTT. Translated: CASSLKTATFSIDTQYF.

DNA for the CDR3: TGCAGTGCCGCGCGGGAAACTGAAGCTTTCTTT. It specifies CSAARETEAFF. This rearrangement joins TRBV20-1 to TRBJ1-1; D not resolved. CDR3 length: 11 residues. Trimming cost V 6 bases and J 5 bases, with 10 bases left between them. The germline CDR1 and CDR2 sequences are DFQATT and SNEGSKA (reference sequence).

This rearrangement joins TRBV18 to TRBJ1-1; a weak D match, TRBD1 (5 bases). CDR3 length: 11 residues. The ends were cut back, 4 bases at V and 8 bases at J, with 8 bases in the middle. Germline CDR1 KGHSH, CDR2 LQKENI. CDR3 coding DNA: TGTGCCAGCTCACTAGAGGGGGAAGCTTTCTTT. It specifies CASSLEGEAFF. The variable domain in full, completed from reference TRBV18 and TRBJ1-1, reads NAGVMQNPRHLVRRRGQEARLRCSPMKGHSHVYWYRQLPEEGLKFMVYLQKENIIDESGMPKERFSAEFPKEGPSILRIQQVVRGDSAAYFCASSLEGEAFFGQGTRLTVV.

CDR3 nucleotides: TGTGCCAGCAGCTTAGACAGTGAAGCTTTCTTT. This translates into CASSLDSEAFF. The rearrangement uses TRBV11-3 and TRBJ1-1; D gene ambiguous. Trimming left V 0 bases short and J 7 bases short, with 3 bases between. This CDR3 region has 11 residues. CDR1 SGHNT and CDR2 YENEEA come from the germline V gene.

CDR3 nucleotides: TGCGCCAGCAGCTTGGCGGCTAGCGGGAGCACAGATACGCAGTATTTT. It codes for CASSLAASGSTDTQYF. The chain links TRBV5-1 to TRBJ2-3; 8 positions match TRBD2. Germline V gene sequence: CDR1 SGHRS, CDR2 YFSETQ. The CDR3 spans 16 residues. Trimming cost V 0 bases and J 0 bases; bases outside gene matches: 3.

The chain links TRBV18 to TRBJ1-1, with 11 bases matching TRBD1. The V and J ends lost 4 bases and 6 bases, in that order; junction bases with no gene match: 4. Germline lookup yields CDR1 KGHSH and CDR2 LQKENI. The CDR3 consists of 14 residues. Here the CDR3 DNA reads TGTGCCAGCTCACAAGGGACAGGGGGACCTGAAGCTTTCTTT. Protein product: CASSQGTGGPEAFF.

The genes are TRBV5-1 and TRBJ1-5; D might be TRBD1 (5 bases). Looked up from germline, CDR1 is SGHRS and CDR2 is YFSETQ. This CDR3 comprises 14 residues. V gave up 0 bases and J gave up 5 bases, with 9 bases separating them. DNA of the CDR3: TGCGCCAGCAGCTTGGCAGGGCTGGATCAGCCCCAGCATTTT. Translated: CASSLAGLDQPQHF.

CDR3 in DNA: TGTGCCAGCAGCCCGGGGGGGCGGATGACCGGGGAGCTGTTTTTT. Translating it yields CASSPGGRMTGELFF. This chain links TRBV5-4 with TRBJ2-2; 8 bases are shared with TRBD2. This CDR3 comprises 15 residues. Unmatched junction bases numbered 7, after V lost 4 bases and J lost 5 bases. The germline gives CDR1 SGHNT, CDR2 YYREEE (reference sequence).

About this clone itself: Sequence at one end of the junction differs from germline and may be a read error. The gene calls are TRBV18 and TRBJ2-1, with 8 bases aligning to TRBD2. This CDR3 has 15 residues. CDR1 and CDR2 from the germline V gene are KGHSH and LQKENI. This chain's CDR3 is CASSPPTIPGLERIF. The DNA of the CDR3 is TGTGCCAGCTCACCACCTACAATTCCGGGACTAGAGAGAATCTTC.